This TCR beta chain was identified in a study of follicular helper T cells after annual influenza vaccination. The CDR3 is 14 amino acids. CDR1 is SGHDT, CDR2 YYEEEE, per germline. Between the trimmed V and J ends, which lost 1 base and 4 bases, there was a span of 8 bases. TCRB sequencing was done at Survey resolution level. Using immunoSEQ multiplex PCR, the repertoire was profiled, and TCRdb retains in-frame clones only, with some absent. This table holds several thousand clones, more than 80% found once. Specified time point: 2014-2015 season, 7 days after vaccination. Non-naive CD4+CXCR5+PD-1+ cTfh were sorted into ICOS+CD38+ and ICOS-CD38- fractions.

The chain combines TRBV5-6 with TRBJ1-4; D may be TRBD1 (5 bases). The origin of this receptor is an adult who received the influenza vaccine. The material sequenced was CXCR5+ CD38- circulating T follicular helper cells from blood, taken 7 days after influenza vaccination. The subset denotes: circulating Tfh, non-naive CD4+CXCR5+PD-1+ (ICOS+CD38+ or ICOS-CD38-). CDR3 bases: TGTGCCAGCAGCTTGACAGGAGGTAATGAAAAACTGTTTTTT. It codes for CASSLTGGNEKLFF.